The entry below describes one TCR beta chain. The data belong to a study of cytotoxic CD8 clonotypes in ibrutinib-treated CLL. The CDR3 spans 16 residues. Trimming took off 4 bases at V and 7 bases at J, with 24 bases between the two ends. Germline CDR1 reads SGHNT; CDR2 reads YYREEE (reference sequence). Data came from immunoSEQ multiplex PCR; TCRdb stores just in-frame clones and leaves some out. The table lists 150,000 or so clones, roughly three quarters of them singletons. The receptor comes from a human donor with chronic lymphocytic leukemia. The chain recombines TRBV5-4 with TRBJ2-7; D may match TRBD1 or TRBD2 (6 bases each). The sample in question was PBMCs, obtained after 24 months of ibrutinib treatment. CDR3 nucleotides: TGTGCCAGCAGCCCCGTCGGGGGCGGGGTAATAGGAGAGCAGTACTTC. This codes for CASSPVGGGVIGEQYF.